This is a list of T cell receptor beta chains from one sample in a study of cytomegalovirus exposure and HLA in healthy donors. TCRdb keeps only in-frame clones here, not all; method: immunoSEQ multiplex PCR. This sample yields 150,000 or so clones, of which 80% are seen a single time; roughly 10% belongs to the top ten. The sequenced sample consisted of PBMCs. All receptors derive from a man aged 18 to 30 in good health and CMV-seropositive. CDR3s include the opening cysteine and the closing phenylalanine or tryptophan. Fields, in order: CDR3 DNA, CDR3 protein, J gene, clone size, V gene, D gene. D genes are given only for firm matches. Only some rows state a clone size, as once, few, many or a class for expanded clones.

TGTGCCAGCAGCTTGGGGGACAGTTATGGCTACACCTTC | CASSLGDSYGYTF | TRBJ1-2 | NA | TRBV5-6 | TRBD1
TGCAGCGTAGATCAGGGCGCCGGCTACACCTTC | CSVDQGAGYTF | TRBJ1-2 | NA | TRBV29-1 | NA
TGCAGCGTTGAACGGGGGGGCGGAACTGAAGCTTTCTTT | CSVERGGGTEAFF | TRBJ1-1 | NA | TRBV29-1 | NA
TGCGCCAGCAGCTTTGGGACAGCTAACAATGAGCAGTTCTTC | CASSFGTANNEQFF | TRBJ2-1 | NA | TRBV5-1 | TRBD1
TGTGCCAGTATTCCGGGACTAGTGGGGGGGCAAGGTACGCAGTATTTT | CASIPGLVGGQGTQYF | TRBJ2-3 | NA | TRBV7-9 | TRBD2
TGTGCCAGCAGCCCCCATCGTGGGCCCACAGATACGCAGTATTTT | CASSPHRGPTDTQYF | TRBJ2-3 | NA | TRBV13 | NA
TGTGCCAGCAGGCCCGGAACAGGGGGTAATCAGCCCCAGCATTTT | CASRPGTGGNQPQHF | TRBJ1-5 | NA | TRBV2 | TRBD1
TGCGCCAGCAGCCTAGCCCCCCCCGGGGTCGGCTACGAGCAGTACTTC | CASSLAPPGVGYEQYF | TRBJ2-7 | NA | TRBV5-1 | NA
TGTGCCAGCAGCCCCTACAGGGACGTGGAGACCCAGTACTTC | CASSPYRDVETQYF | TRBJ2-5 | NA | TRBV28 | NA
TGTGCCAGCAGCTTTCCCGATGAGCAGTTCTTC | CASSFPDEQFF | TRBJ2-1 | NA | TRBV7-9 | NA
TGTGCCAGCAGTTACTCGGAGACCTATGGCTACACCTTC | CASSYSETYGYTF | TRBJ1-2 | NA | TRBV6-5 | NA
TGTGCCTGGAGGCGGCAGGGCGTTTACGCCGGGGAGCTGTTTTTT | CAWRRQGVYAGELFF | TRBJ2-2 | NA | TRBV30 | NA
TGTGCCAGCAGTCCCAGGACAGGGGAGTCCCTCTATGGCTACACCTTC | CASSPRTGESLYGYTF | TRBJ1-2 | NA | TRBV2 | TRBD1
TGTGCCAGCCGACAGGAATTCATGAACACTGAAGCTTTCTTT | CASRQEFMNTEAFF | TRBJ1-1 | NA | TRBV19 | NA
TGTGCCAGCAGCTTAGACAGGGAAGATGGCTACACCTTC | CASSLDREDGYTF | TRBJ1-2 | NA | TRBV7-9 | NA
TGTGCCAGCAGCAAAGGGAAAAGGCAGGGGACGGGGACCGGGGAGCTGTTTTTT | CASSKGKRQGTGTGELFF | TRBJ2-2 | NA | TRBV21-1 | NA
TGTGCCAGCAGCTTAGGAGGGCGAGAGGGGCAGTTCTTC | CASSLGGREGQFF | TRBJ2-1 | many | TRBV7-6 | NA
TGTGCCAGCAGCGATGAGGTCGGGACAAGGCCGTTCTTC | CASSDEVGTRPFF | TRBJ2-1 | NA | TRBV7-9 | NA
TGTGCCAGCAGTTTCCGGGGGACAGGGAGGGAAGTGGGTCCCACAGATACGCAGTATTTT | CASSFRGTGREVGPTDTQYF | TRBJ2-3 | once | TRBV27 | TRBD1
TGTGCCAGCAGCGCCGACATCTCTAGCACAGATACGCAGTATTTT | CASSADISSTDTQYF | TRBJ2-3 | few | TRBV9 | NA
TGTGCCAGCAGCTTAGTGGGCAGGGTGACCGGGGAGCTGTTTTTT | CASSLVGRVTGELFF | TRBJ2-2 | NA | TRBV7-9 | NA
TGTGCCAGCAGTTCGATAGCGGATAGATCCCTGGGTGGGTATTTT | CASSSIADRSLGGYF | TRBJ2-3 | NA | TRBV11-2 | NA
TGCGCCAGCAGTGAGCTACAGGGGACAGGGACCCAGTACTTC | CASSELQGTGTQYF | TRBJ2-5 | few | TRBV10-1 | TRBD1
TGTGCCAGTAGAGATGCCGGGACAGGGTTTGCCGAGCAGTACTTC | CASRDAGTGFAEQYF | TRBJ2-7 | NA | TRBV19 | TRBD1
TGTGCCAGCAGGCCTAGTGGCACCGGGGAGCTGTTTTTT | CASRPSGTGELFF | TRBJ2-2 | NA | TRBV7-3 | NA
TGTGCCAGCAGCTTGGTCCCCATTGGGGGGAACTTC | CASSLVPIGGNF | TRBJ2-7 | once | TRBV5-8 | NA
TGTGCCAGCAGCCAAGGACAGGGGGCCTACGAGCAGTACTTC | CASSQGQGAYEQYF | TRBJ2-7 | few | TRBV4-2 | TRBD1
TGTGCCATCAGTGAGTGGAGGGACGGTGAAAAACTGTTTTTT | CAISEWRDGEKLFF | TRBJ1-4 | few | TRBV10-3 | NA
TGTGCCACCAGCAGAGATGGACAGACCTACGAGCAGTACTTC | CATSRDGQTYEQYF | TRBJ2-7 | NA | TRBV15 | NA
TGTGCCAGCAGCCTAGAGGGGACAGCGACCACCGGGGAGCTGTTTTTT | CASSLEGTATTGELFF | TRBJ2-2 | NA | TRBV7-6 | TRBD1
TGTGCTAGCAGCTTCGCCGCGGCGGATACGCAGTATTTT | CASSFAAADTQYF | TRBJ2-3 | once | TRBV7-7 | NA
TGCGCCAGCAGACAAAGTGGGGGGGACAATGAGCAGTTCTTC | CASRQSGGDNEQFF | TRBJ2-1 | NA | TRBV4-1 | TRBD2
TGTGCCAGCAGCCCGGGCGACAGGGGGACTGAAGCTTTCTTT | CASSPGDRGTEAFF | TRBJ1-1 | NA | TRBV13 | TRBD1
TGTGCCAGCAGTCCGACAGGGATCGCCCTTTTAGGCTACACCTTC | CASSPTGIALLGYTF | TRBJ1-2 | NA | TRBV2 | TRBD1
TGTGCCAGTAGTAATCCCAGGGTGGGCACCGGGGAGCTGTTTTTT | CASSNPRVGTGELFF | TRBJ2-2 | once | TRBV19 | NA
TGTGCCAGCAGTTACTTACCAGGGGCCCCCTATGGCTACACCTTC | CASSYLPGAPYGYTF | TRBJ1-2 | NA | TRBV6-5 | NA
TGTGCCAGCAGTTACTCGGGAAGGAGGCAGCCCCAGCATTTT | CASSYSGRRQPQHF | TRBJ1-5 | NA | TRBV6-5 | NA
TGTGCCAGCAGTCTCCAGGGAAGCCAGCCCCAGCATTTT | CASSLQGSQPQHF | TRBJ1-5 | NA | TRBV27 | NA
TGTGCCAGCAGCCAAGTGTTAAGGGAGTTTAGCTCTGGAAACACCATATATTTT | CASSQVLREFSSGNTIYF | TRBJ1-3 | NA | TRBV4-2 | NA
TGTGCTAGTGTTTCCTCGGGTGGCCCCGGGATGAATGAGCAGTTCTTC | CASVSSGGPGMNEQFF | TRBJ2-1 | NA | TRBV12-5 | NA
TGTGCCAGCAGTGACGCCAGGGCGACCGGGGAGCTGTTTTTT | CASSDARATGELFF | TRBJ2-2 | NA | TRBV25-1 | NA